This TCR beta chain stems from a study of identical twins. V lost 0 bases and J 0 bases, leaving 10 bases between the germline ends. The CDR3 covers 15 residues. Germline V CDR1 and CDR2: SGHRS, YFSETQ. Using its own MiXCR run on the 5' RACE reads, TCRdb lists one record per CDR3 protein. This table holds some 600,000 distinct CDR3 sequences, 7.1% found once. This clonotype appeared many times. These sequences were also reported in another study, on yellow fever vaccine responses in identical twins.

The sequence derives from a woman aged 18-30 years in good health. The chain links TRBV5-1 to TRBJ2-7; D perhaps matches TRBD2 (5 bases). Sequenced input: PBMCs. The CDR3 nucleotides are TGCGCCAGCAGCTTGGTTCGGGGATCCTCCTACGAGCAGTACTTC. Encoded protein: CASSLVRGSSYEQYF.